The 12 T cell receptor beta chains given below trace back to one sample, sequenced in a study of blood T cell repertoires in COVID-19. Repertoires were generated with immunoSEQ multiplex PCR, while TCRdb's copy carries only in-frame clones and drops some. The sample holds approximately 170,000 clones, 85% to 90% seen once. The sequenced material came from peripheral blood. All receptors derive from a woman aged 70-85 years with acute or convalescent COVID-19.

The chain is built from TRBV19 and TRBJ2-7; 11 bases line up with TRBD1. J lost 1 base, V lost 4 bases, and 6 bases had no gene match. The CDR3 totals 16 residues. The germline CDR1 and CDR2 sequences are LNHDA and SQIVND (reference sequence). CDR3 DNA sequence: TGTGCCAGTAGTACGATGGACAGGGGGCTTTCCTACGAGCAGTACTTC. Translated, it gives CASSTMDRGLSYEQYF.

V is TRBV28 and J is TRBJ1-5; weak D call: TRBD1 (5 bases). The CDR3 sequence is 13 residues long. The germline V gene has CDR1 MDHEN and CDR2 SYDVKM. V shed 3 bases and J shed 4 bases, with 7 bases lying between them. CDR3 sequence: CASSFGGNQPQHF. Here the CDR3 DNA reads TGTGCCAGCAGTTTCGGGGGTAATCAGCCCCAGCATTTT.

The gene calls are TRBV3-1 (or the pseudogene TRBV3-2) and TRBJ1-4; D is undetermined. Trimming removed 0 bases from V and 5 bases from J, with 7 bases in between. There are 14 residues in the CDR3. Germline V gene sequence: CDR1 LGHDT, CDR2 YNNKEL (reference sequence). The CDR3 is CASSQDTRNEKLFF. DNA of the CDR3: TGTGCCAGCAGCCAAGATACCAGGAATGAAAAACTGTTTTTT.

The V call is TRBV11-2, the J call TRBJ1-1; D gene uncertain. The CDR3 sequence is 14 residues long. V lost 0 bases and J 7 bases, leaving 12 bases between the germline ends. Germline V lookup: CDR1 SGHAT, CDR2 FQNNGV. In DNA form, the CDR3 reads TGTGCCAGCAGCTTAGATTCCCAAGAACATGAAGCTTTCTTT. This sequence encodes CASSLDSQEHEAFF. Supplemented by reference TRBV11-2 and TRBJ1-1, the full variable domain reads EAGVAQSPRYKIIEKRQSVAFWCNPISGHATLYWYQQILGQGPKLLIQFQNNGVVDDSQLPKDRFSAERLKGVDSTLKIQPAKLEDSAVYLCASSLDSQEHEAFFGQGTRLTVV.

This rearrangement joins TRBV6-5 to TRBJ2-3, with D tentatively TRBD1 (5 bases). This CDR3 region has 14 residues. The germline CDR1 and CDR2 sequences are MNHEY and SVGAGI. The V gene lost 11 bases and the J gene lost 0 bases, with 15 bases spanning the gap. This CDR3 is CALKGQFSTDTQYF. CDR3 sequence (DNA): TGTGCCCTAAAGGGGCAGTTTAGCACAGATACGCAGTATTTT.

This chain links TRBV7-2 with TRBJ1-6, with a tentative D call TRBD1 (5 bases). This CDR3 is 15 amino acids long. V was cut by 1 base and J by 7 bases, with 11 bases left in between. Germline V gene sequence: CDR1 SGHTA, CDR2 FQGNSA. The DNA of the CDR3 is TGTGCCAGCAGCTTAGTGGCAGGGTCAAATTCACCCCTCCACTTT. It encodes CASSLVAGSNSPLHF.

This clone occurred once. This chain uses TRBV7-2 with TRBJ2-2, with unresolved D. The germline gives CDR1 SGHTA, CDR2 FQGNSA. Between the trimmed V and J ends, which lost 5 bases and 8 bases, there was a span of 15 bases. The CDR3 covers 14 residues. CDR3 nucleotides: TGTGCCAGCAGCCCTTTATACCTTAGAGGGGAGCTGTTTTTT. This sequence encodes CASSPLYLRGELFF.

The chain combines TRBV6-6 with TRBJ1-5; 11 nucleotides agree with TRBD1. This CDR3 contains 15 residues. Looked up from germline, CDR1 is MNHNY and CDR2 is SVGAGI (reference sequence). V shed 5 bases, J shed 5 bases, and the junction held 5 bases outside the gene matches. The CDR3 DNA sequence: TGTGCCAGCAGTAGGACAGGGGGCGAGGATCAGCCCCAGCATTTT. Translation gives CASSRTGGEDQPQHF.

The chain employs TRBV6-2 or TRBV6-3 and TRBJ2-1; TRBD2 matches at 12 bases. Unmatched junction bases numbered 6, after V lost 5 bases and J lost 7 bases. The CDR3 extends over 15 amino acids. The germline CDR1 and CDR2 sequences are MNHEY and SVGEGT. The DNA of the CDR3 is TGTGCCAGCAGTGGGGCTAGCGGGAGGGGGAATGAGCAGTTCTTC. The encoded protein is CASSGASGRGNEQFF.

The chain recombines TRBV6-1 with TRBJ1-4, with 9 nucleotides matching TRBD1. The CDR3 sequence is 16 residues long. Trimming cost V 2 bases and J 8 bases; bases outside gene matches: 9. Germline CDR1 and CDR2: MNHNS and SASEGT. CDR3 sequence: CASSERPGQGQEKLFF. CDR3 coding DNA: TGTGCCAGCAGTGAACGACCGGGACAGGGTCAGGAAAAACTGTTTTTT.

This clone was picked up one time. V gene TRBV28 combines with J gene TRBJ1-2; 9 bases match TRBD1. The CDR3 has 18 residues. From germline, CDR1 is MDHEN and CDR2 SYDVKM. J lost 1 base, V lost 3 bases, and 12 bases had no gene match. CDR3 amino acids: CASSFPSDRGKRNYGYTF. The CDR3, as DNA: TGTGCCAGCAGTTTCCCCTCGGACAGGGGAAAACGTAACTATGGCTACACCTTC.

The chain combines TRBV4-1 with TRBJ1-1, with TRBD1 identical over 8 bases. CDR1 is MGHRA, CDR2 YSYEKL, per germline. Germline trimming cut 4 bases from V and 5 bases from J; bases unmatched to any gene: 9. The CDR3 has 15 residues. The CDR3 DNA reads as TGCGCCAGCAGCCGCTTCCAGGGGGCTGAGACTGAAGCTTTCTTT. Protein sequence: CASSRFQGAETEAFF.